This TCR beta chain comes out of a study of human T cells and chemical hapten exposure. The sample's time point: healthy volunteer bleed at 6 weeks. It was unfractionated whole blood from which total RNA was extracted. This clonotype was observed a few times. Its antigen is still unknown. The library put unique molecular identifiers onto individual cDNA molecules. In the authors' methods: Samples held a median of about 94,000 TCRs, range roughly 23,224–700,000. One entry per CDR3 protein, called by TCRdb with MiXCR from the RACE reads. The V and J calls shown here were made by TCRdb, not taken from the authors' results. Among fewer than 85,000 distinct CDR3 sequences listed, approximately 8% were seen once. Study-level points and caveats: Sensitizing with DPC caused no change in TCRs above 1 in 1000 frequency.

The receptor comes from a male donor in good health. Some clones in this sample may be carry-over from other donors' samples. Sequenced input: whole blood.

The chain's CDR3 is CASSTGTGRETQYF. The CDR3 DNA is TGTGCCAGCAGTACCGGGACAGGGCGTGAGACCCAGTACTTC. The V call is TRBV27, the J call TRBJ2-5, with 9 bases that match TRBD1. Germline CDR1 and CDR2: MNHEY and SMNVEV (reference sequence). The J segment lost 5 bases and the V segment lost 5 bases, leaving 6 bases of the junction unmatched. The length of the CDR3 is 14 residues.